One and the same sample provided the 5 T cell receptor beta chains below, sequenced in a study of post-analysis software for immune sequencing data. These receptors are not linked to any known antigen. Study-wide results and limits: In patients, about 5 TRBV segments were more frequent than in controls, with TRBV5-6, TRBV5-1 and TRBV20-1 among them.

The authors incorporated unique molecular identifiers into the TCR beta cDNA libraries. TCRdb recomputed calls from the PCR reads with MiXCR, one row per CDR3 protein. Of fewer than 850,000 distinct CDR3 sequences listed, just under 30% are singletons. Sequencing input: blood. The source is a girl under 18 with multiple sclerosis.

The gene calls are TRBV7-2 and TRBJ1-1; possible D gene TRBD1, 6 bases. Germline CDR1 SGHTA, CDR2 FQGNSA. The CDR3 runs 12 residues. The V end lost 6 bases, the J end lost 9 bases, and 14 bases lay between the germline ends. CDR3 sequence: CASRVTQGKAFF. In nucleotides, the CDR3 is TGTGCCAGCAGGGTTACCCAGGGGAAAGCTTTCTTT.

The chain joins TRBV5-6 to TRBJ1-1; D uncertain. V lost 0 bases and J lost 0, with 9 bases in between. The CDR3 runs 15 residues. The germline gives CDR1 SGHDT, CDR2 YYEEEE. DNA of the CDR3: TGTGCCAGCAGCTTGGGTGCCTCCATGAACACTGAAGCTTTCTTT. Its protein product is CASSLGASMNTEAFF.

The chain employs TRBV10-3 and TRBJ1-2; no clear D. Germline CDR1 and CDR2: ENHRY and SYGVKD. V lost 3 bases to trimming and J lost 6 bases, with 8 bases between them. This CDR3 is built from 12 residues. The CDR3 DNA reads TGTGCCATCAGTGATGGAGCAGATGGCTACACCTTC. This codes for CAISDGADGYTF.

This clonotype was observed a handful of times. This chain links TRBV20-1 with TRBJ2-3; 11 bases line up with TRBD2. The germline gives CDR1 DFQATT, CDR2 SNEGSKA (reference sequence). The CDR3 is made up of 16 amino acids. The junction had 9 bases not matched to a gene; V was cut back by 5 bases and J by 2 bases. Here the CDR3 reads CSAFSGRGGDTDTQYF. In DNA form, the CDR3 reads TGCAGTGCTTTTAGCGGGAGGGGGGGCGACACAGATACGCAGTATTTT.

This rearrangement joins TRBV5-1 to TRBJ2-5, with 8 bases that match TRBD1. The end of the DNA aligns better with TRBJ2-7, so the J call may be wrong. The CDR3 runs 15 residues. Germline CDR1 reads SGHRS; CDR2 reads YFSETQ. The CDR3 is CASSFKGQGAYEQYF. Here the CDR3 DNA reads TGCGCCAGCAGCTTTAAGGGCCAGGGGGCGTACGAGCAGTACTTC.